This T cell receptor beta chain was sequenced for a study of CD8 T cells in ankylosing spondylitis. The study, taken as a whole, reports: A motif of fewer than ten highly homologous TCR beta variants was seen as apparently characteristic of ankylosing spondylitis blood. Disease-linked clones were found to be CD8+ and relatively rare in peripheral blood. The authors reported significant enrichment of disease-linked clones in matched ankylosing spondylitis synovial fluid.

CDR1 is SGHRS and CDR2 is YFSETQ in the germline V gene. Trimming took 5 bases from V and 0 from J, leaving 6 bases between them. CDR3 length equals 14 residues. A single record per CDR3 protein comes from TCRdb applying MiXCR to the 5' RACE reads. Counted here are 700,000 to 1,000,000 distinct CDR3 sequences, 12% occurring once; the ten biggest clones make up roughly 0.51%. The table lists this clonotype with many counts. Its antigen remains unidentified. Sequencing used blood, either unsorted or a sorted T cell fraction (not recorded which). This sequence joins TRBV5-1 and TRBJ2-6; no clear D gene. The origin of this receptor is a male donor with ankylosing spondylitis. The CDR3, as DNA: TGCGCCAGCAGGCAACTCTCTGGGGCCAACGTCCTGACTTTC. Translating gives CASRQLSGANVLTF.